A selection of T cell receptor beta chains follows, all from one sample in a study of CD8 T cells in ankylosing spondylitis. A single record per CDR3 protein comes from TCRdb applying MiXCR to the 5' RACE reads. This sample has about 440,000 distinct CDR3 sequences, with more than 15% found just once. What was sequenced was blood, either unsorted or a sorted T cell fraction (not recorded which). Receptor source: a male donor with ankylosing spondylitis. CDR3s include the opening cysteine and the closing phenylalanine or tryptophan. D genes are given only for firm matches. The listing skips clone size in some rows; elsewhere it reads once, few, many or a size class.

V gene,clone size,J gene,D gene,CDR3 DNA,CDR3 protein
TRBV5-1,-,TRBJ2-3,TRBD2,TGCGCCAGCAGCTCCTTCGTACCCGGGGGGGTTGTCACAGATACGCAGTATTTT,CASSSFVPGGVVTDTQYF
TRBV6-1,-,TRBJ1-4,-,TGTGCCAGCAGTGCTAGGGGATGGGATGAAAAACTGTTTTTT,CASSARGWDEKLFF
TRBV3-1,few,TRBJ1-2,-,TGTGCCAGCAGCCAAGGTTTGACGACGGGCGGCTACACCTTC,CASSQGLTTGGYTF
TRBV7-2,few,TRBJ2-1,TRBD2,TGTGCCAGCAGCTTAAAGCGGGAGGGAAACAATGAGCAGTTCTTC,CASSLKREGNNEQFF
TRBV20-1,-,TRBJ2-3,-,TGCAGTGCTTTCAACAGGGACCCCATGGGCACAGATACGCAGTATTTT,CSAFNRDPMGTDTQYF
TRBV3-1,few,TRBJ2-5,TRBD2,TGTGCCAGCAGCGCGAGCGGGGGTTACCAAGAGACCCAGTACTTC,CASSASGGYQETQYF
TRBV5-6,-,TRBJ1-2,-,TGTGCCAGCAGCTTGGGTACAGGCCCCTCATGGTATGGCTACACCTTC,CASSLGTGPSWYGYTF
TRBV11-2,few,TRBJ2-3,-,TGTGCCAGCAGCTTCGGCCGAACAGCCACAGATACGCAGTATTTT,CASSFGRTATDTQYF
TRBV5-6,-,TRBJ1-2,-,TGTGCCAGCAGCTTGGACGGTGGCTACACCTTC,CASSLDGGYTF
TRBV7-2,many,TRBJ1-1,-,TGTGCCAGCAGCTTTAACGGGAACGCTGAAGCTTTCTTT,CASSFNGNAEAFF
TRBV6-6,-,TRBJ1-1,-,TGTGCCAGCAGTTACTTCCAGGGTACTGAAGCTTTCTTT,CASSYFQGTEAFF
TRBV11-3,few,TRBJ2-1,-,TGTGCCAGCAGCCCCAAGGGGGGCGGAGTTGGCAATGAGCAGTTCTTC,CASSPKGGGVGNEQFF
TRBV7-6,-,TRBJ1-4,-,TGTGCCAGCAGCTTAGTGGGGGGTGAAAAACTGTTTTTT,CASSLVGGEKLFF
TRBV7-2,-,TRBJ2-1,TRBD2,TGTGCCAGCAGTAAAAGTAGCGGGAGTGAGAATGAGCAGTTCTTC,CASSKSSGSENEQFF
TRBV2,-,TRBJ1-4,-,TGTGCCAGCGCCCGGGACTTAGCAACTAATGAAAAACTGTTTTTT,CASARDLATNEKLFF
TRBV3-1,few,TRBJ2-3,TRBD2,TGTGCCAGCAGCCAACGCAGCGGGGACACAGATACGCAGTATTTT,CASSQRSGDTDTQYF
TRBV6-1,few,TRBJ2-7,TRBD2,TGTGCCAGCAGTGAACTAGCGGGGGGGAAGCTCGAGCAGTACTTC,CASSELAGGKLEQYF
TRBV12-3/TRBV12-4,-,TRBJ2-7,-,TGTGCCAGCAGTTTGCCGGGGCCGGGCCACGAGCAGTACTTC,CASSLPGPGHEQYF
TRBV18,many,TRBJ1-2,-,TGTGCCAGCTCAGAGGAGTTTTACTATGGCTACACCTTC,CASSEEFYYGYTF
TRBV20-1,-,TRBJ2-3,-,TGCAGTGCGGCGAACACAGATACGCAGTATTTT,CSAANTDTQYF
TRBV6-1,few,TRBJ2-1,TRBD1,TGTGCCAGCACCCGGACAGGGGACAATGAGCAGTTCTTC,CASTRTGDNEQFF
TRBV20-1,many,TRBJ1-2,-,TGCAGTGCCGCGGGACAATACTATGGCTACACCTTC,CSAAGQYYGYTF
TRBV19,few,TRBJ1-1,-,TGTGCCAGATACGGACCGATTGATCGGAACACTGAAGCTTTCTTT,CARYGPIDRNTEAFF
TRBV29-1,-,TRBJ2-5,-,TGCAGCGTGAACCCCCCCAGGGACCAAGAGACCCAGTACTTC,CSVNPPRDQETQYF
TRBV12-3/TRBV12-4,many,TRBJ2-3,TRBD2,TGTGCCAGCAGTTTCGGCGGGAGGGATACGCAGTATTTT,CASSFGGRDTQYF
TRBV7-2,few,TRBJ2-1,-,TGTGCCAGCAGCTCCGCCGCGAGCTCCTACAATGAGCAGTTCTTC,CASSSAASSYNEQFF
TRBV7-2,few,TRBJ1-1,TRBD1,TGTGCCAGCAGCTTAGTAGCCTTGACAGGGTGGGACACTGAAGCTTTCTTT,CASSLVALTGWDTEAFF
TRBV5-1,-,TRBJ2-5,-,TGCGCCAGCAGCTTGGGGCAGGCCCAAGAGACCCAGTACTTC,CASSLGQAQETQYF
TRBV20-1,few,TRBJ2-5,-,TGCAGTGCTAGGGGCCCAACGGCGGGGATAACCCAAGAGACCCAGTACTTC,CSARGPTAGITQETQYF
TRBV30,-,TRBJ1-1,-,TGTGCCTGGAACCCGGGACATTTGAACACTGAAGCTTTCTTT,CAWNPGHLNTEAFF
TRBV20-1,-,TRBJ1-2,TRBD1,TGCAGTGCTAGAGATCAGAGCAGGGGGAACTATGGCTACACCTTC,CSARDQSRGNYGYTF
TRBV10-3,many,TRBJ2-5,-,TGTGCCATCAGTGAAACAACGCAAGAGACCCAGTACTTC,CAISETTQETQYF
TRBV7-2,-,TRBJ1-5,TRBD1,TGTGCCAGCAGCTCGGACAGGGATCAGCCCCAGCATTTT,CASSSDRDQPQHF
TRBV5-1,few,TRBJ1-1,-,TGCGCCAGCAGCAACGCGATGAACACTGAAGCTTTCTTT,CASSNAMNTEAFF
TRBV11-2,-,TRBJ2-7,TRBD1,TGTGCCAGCAGCATGGGGGGCGACAGGGGATACGAGCAGTACTTC,CASSMGGDRGYEQYF
TRBV9,few,TRBJ2-2,-,TGTGCCAGCAGCGTAGTTGACACCGGGGAGCTGTTTTTT,CASSVVDTGELFF
TRBV12-3/TRBV12-4,many,TRBJ2-7,TRBD1,TGTGCCAGCAGTTTTCTAGGGGGCCCCTACGAGCAGTACTTC,CASSFLGGPYEQYF
TRBV20-1,-,TRBJ1-5,TRBD1,TGCAGTGCTTGGACAGGGGGCAATCAGCCCCAGCATTTT,CSAWTGGNQPQHF
TRBV2,-,TRBJ1-2,TRBD1,TGTGCCAGCATAATGGTCGGGACAGATCCTTATGGCTACACCTTC,CASIMVGTDPYGYTF
TRBV4-2,-,TRBJ2-3,-,TGTGCCAGCAGCCCCCTTCAAAGGGGACTGAGCACAGATACGCAGTATTTT,CASSPLQRGLSTDTQYF
TRBV20-1,-,TRBJ2-1,-,TGCAGTGCTAAGGCCTCCCCCGGCAAGGATGAGCAGTTCTTC,CSAKASPGKDEQFF
TRBV3-1,-,TRBJ2-7,TRBD1,TGTGCCAGCAGTCATCAGGGGGCGCGGGAGCAGTACTTC,CASSHQGAREQYF
TRBV6-2/TRBV6-3,few,TRBJ1-5,-,TGTGCCAGCAGTTACGGGGGGGAACATAGCAATCAGCCCCAGCATTTT,CASSYGGEHSNQPQHF
TRBV29-1,-,TRBJ1-1,-,TGCAGCGTGGGGGTCGGGGGAAGCACTGAAGCTTTCTTT,CSVGVGGSTEAFF